This T cell receptor beta chain was sequenced for a study of cytomegalovirus exposure and HLA in healthy donors. A word on this clone: Its antigen is unidentified.

PCR involved 60 Vbeta and 13 Jbeta primers. Produced via immunoSEQ multiplex PCR; TCRdb's table is partial and in-frame only. Of about 150,000 clones in the sample, approximately 77% were seen once. Findings and limits, study-wide: Presence/absence results assume similar sequencing depth per donor, which may not hold. Follow-up analysis later connected one missense variant in DCLRE1C with trimming of TCR beta V- and J-genes.

Germline CDR1 reads SGHAT; CDR2 reads FQNNGV. Trimming shortened V by 2 bases and J by 8 bases, and 12 bases separated the two germline ends. CDR3 length: 13 amino acids. This chain uses TRBV11-2 with TRBJ1-2, with D possibly TRBD1 on 6 matching bases. Sequences were obtained from PBMCs. This receptor was taken from a woman in her forties in good health and CMV-seronegative. The CDR3 region has the DNA TGTGCCAGCAGCTTATCAGGGGTAGGGGGCTACACCTTC. This translates into CASSLSGVGGYTF.